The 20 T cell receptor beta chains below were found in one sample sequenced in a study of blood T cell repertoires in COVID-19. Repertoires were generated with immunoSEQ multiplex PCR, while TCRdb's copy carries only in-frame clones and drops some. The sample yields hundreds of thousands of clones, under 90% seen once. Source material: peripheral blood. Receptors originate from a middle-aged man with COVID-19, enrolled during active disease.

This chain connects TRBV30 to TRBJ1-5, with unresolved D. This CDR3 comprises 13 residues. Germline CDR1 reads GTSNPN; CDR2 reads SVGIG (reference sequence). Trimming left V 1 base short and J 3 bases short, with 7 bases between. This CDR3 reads CAWSGRNNQPQHF. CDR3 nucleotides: TGTGCCTGGAGTGGCAGAAACAATCAGCCCCAGCATTTT.

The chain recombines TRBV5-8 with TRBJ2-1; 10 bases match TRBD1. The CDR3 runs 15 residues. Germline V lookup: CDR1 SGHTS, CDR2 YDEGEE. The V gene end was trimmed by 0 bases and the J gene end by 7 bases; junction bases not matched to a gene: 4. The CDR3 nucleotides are TGTGCCAGCAGCTTGGTGACAGGGGGCGGGAATGAGCAGTTCTTC. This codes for CASSLVTGGGNEQFF.

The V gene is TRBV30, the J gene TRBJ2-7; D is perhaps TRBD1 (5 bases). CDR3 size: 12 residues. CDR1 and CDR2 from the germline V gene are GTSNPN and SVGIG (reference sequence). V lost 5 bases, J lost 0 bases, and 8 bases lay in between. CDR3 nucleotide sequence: TGTGCCTGGTCAGACAGCTCCTACGAGCAGTACTTC. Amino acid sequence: CAWSDSSYEQYF.

The CDR3: CATSWRVDTEAFF. Written as DNA, the CDR3 is TGTGCCACCAGCTGGCGGGTAGACACTGAAGCTTTCTTT. This rearrangement joins TRBV15 to TRBJ1-1; D not certain. Germline V gives CDR1 LNHNV, CDR2 YYDKDF (reference sequence). V lost 5 bases to trimming and J lost 3 bases, with 10 bases between them. This CDR3 comprises 13 residues.

CDR3 region: CSVVGTPISTDTQYF. CDR3 DNA: TGCAGCGTTGTGGGGACACCGATTAGCACAGATACGCAGTATTTT. The chain uses TRBV29-1 and TRBJ2-3; D possibly corresponds to TRBD1 (6 bases). Germline V gene data show CDR1 as SQVTM and CDR2 as ANQGSEA. Trimming shortened V by 4 bases and J by 0 bases, and 14 bases separated the two germline ends. The CDR3 covers 15 residues.

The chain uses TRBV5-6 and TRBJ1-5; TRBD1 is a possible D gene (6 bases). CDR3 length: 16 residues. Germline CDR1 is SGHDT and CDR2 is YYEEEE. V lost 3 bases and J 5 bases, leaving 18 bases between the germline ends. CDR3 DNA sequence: TGTGCCAGCAGCTACTACACGACGGGGGGCTATCAGCCCCAGCATTTT. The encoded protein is CASSYYTTGGYQPQHF.

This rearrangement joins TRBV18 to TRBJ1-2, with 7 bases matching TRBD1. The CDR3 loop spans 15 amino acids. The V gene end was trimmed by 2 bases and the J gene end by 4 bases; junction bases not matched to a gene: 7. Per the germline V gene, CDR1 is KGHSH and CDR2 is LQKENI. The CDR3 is CASSPETGYSYGYTF. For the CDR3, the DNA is TGTGCCAGCTCACCAGAGACAGGGTACAGCTATGGCTACACCTTC.

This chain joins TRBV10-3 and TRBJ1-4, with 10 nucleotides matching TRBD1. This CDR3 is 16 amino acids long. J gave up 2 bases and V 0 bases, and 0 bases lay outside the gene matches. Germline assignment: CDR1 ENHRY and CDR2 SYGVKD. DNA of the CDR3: TGTGCCATCAGTGAGTCGGGACAGGGGACTAATGAAAAACTGTTTTTT. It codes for CAISESGQGTNEKLFF.

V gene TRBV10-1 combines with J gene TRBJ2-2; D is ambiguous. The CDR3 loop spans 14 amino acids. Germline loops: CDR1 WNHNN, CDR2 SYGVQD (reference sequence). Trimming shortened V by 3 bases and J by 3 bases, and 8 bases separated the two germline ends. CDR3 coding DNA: TGCGCCAGCAGTGAATTGGCAGACACCGGGGAGCTGTTTTTT. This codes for CASSELADTGELFF.

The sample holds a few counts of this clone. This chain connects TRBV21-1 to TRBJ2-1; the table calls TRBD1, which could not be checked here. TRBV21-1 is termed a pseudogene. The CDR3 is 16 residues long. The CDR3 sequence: CASSKAAQGERNEQFF. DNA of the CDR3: TGTGCCAGCAGCAAAGCGGCACAGGGGGAAAGGAATGAGCAGTTCTTC.

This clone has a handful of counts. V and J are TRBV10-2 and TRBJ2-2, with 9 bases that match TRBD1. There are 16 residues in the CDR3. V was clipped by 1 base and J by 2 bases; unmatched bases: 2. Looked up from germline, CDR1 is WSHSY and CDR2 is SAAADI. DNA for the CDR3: TGCGCCAGCAGTGAGTTACAGGGGGCTAACACCGGGGAGCTGTTTTTT. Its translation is CASSELQGANTGELFF.

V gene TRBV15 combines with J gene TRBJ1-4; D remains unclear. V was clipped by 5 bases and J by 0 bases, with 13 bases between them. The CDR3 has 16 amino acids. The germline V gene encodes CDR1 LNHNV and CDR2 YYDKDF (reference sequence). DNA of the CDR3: TGTGCCACCAGCTTGGAGACGGGAGCAACTAATGAAAAACTGTTTTTT. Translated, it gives CATSLETGATNEKLFF.

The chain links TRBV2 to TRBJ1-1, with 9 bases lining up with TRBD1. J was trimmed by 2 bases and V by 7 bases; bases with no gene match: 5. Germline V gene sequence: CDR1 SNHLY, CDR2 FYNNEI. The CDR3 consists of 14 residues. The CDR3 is CASTRTGANTEAFF. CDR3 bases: TGTGCCAGCACCCGGACAGGGGCTAACACTGAAGCTTTCTTT.

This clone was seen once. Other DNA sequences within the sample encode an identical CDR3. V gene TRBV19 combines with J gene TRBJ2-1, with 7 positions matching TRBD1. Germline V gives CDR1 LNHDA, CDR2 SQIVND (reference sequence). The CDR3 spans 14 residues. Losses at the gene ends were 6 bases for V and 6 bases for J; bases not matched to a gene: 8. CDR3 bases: TGTGCCAGTAGCATCGACAGGGTTGGCAATGAGCAGTTCTTC. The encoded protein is CASSIDRVGNEQFF.

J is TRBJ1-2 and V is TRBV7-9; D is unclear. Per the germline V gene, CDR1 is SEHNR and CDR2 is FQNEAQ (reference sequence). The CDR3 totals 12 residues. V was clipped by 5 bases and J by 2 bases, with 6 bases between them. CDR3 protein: CASSRENYGYTF. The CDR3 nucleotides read TGTGCCAGCAGCCGAGAAAACTATGGCTACACCTTC.

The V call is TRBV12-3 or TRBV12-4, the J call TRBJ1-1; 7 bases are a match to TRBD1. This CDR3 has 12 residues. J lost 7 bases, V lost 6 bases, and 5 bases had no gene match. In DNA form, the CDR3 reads TGTGCCAGCAGAGGGGGCGGCGTTGAAGCTTTCTTT. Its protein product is CASRGGGVEAFF.

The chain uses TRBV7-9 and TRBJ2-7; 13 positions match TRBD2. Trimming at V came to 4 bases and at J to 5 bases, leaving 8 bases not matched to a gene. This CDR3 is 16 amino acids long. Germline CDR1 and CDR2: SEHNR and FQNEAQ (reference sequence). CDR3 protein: CASSSSTSGGVHEQYF. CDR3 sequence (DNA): TGTGCCAGCAGCTCCTCAACTAGCGGGGGGGTCCACGAGCAGTACTTC.

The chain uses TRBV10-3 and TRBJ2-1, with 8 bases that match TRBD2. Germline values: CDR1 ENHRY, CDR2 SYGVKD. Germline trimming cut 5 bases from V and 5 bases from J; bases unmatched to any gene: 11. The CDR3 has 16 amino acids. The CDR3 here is CAISSSGTRGDNEQFF. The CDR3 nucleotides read TGTGCCATCAGTTCCTCCGGGACTAGGGGGGACAATGAGCAGTTCTTC.

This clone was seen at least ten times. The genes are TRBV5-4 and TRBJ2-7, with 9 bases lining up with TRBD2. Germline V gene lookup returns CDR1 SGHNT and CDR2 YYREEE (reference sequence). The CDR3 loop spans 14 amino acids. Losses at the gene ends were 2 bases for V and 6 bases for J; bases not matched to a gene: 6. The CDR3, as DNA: TGTGCCAGCAGCTTAGCGGGGGGACCTTCCGAGCAGTACTTC. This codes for CASSLAGGPSEQYF. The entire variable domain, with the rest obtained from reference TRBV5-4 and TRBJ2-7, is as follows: ETGVTQSPTHLIKTRGQQVTLRCSSQSGHNTVSWYQQALGQGPQFIFQYYREEENGRGNFPPRFSGLQFPNYSSELNVNALELDDSALYLCASSLAGGPSEQYFGPGTRLTVT.

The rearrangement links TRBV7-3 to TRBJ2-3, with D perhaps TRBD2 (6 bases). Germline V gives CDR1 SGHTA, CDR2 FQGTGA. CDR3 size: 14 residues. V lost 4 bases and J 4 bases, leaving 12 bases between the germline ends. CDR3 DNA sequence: TGTGCCAGCAGCTCCGGGGGACGAGCAGATACGCAGTATTTT. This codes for CASSSGGRADTQYF.